This record concerns one TCR beta chain sequence. The data belong to a study of T cells and Merkel cell carcinoma outcomes. Sequencing used immunoSEQ multiplex PCR; TCRdb keeps in-frame clones, though not all of them. The sample records more than 2,500 clones, nearly 80% being singletons. Trimming removed 5 bases at V and 1 base at J, with 5 bases between. The CDR3 extends over 13 amino acids. CDR1 is MNHEY and CDR2 is SMNVEV in the germline V gene (reference sequence). The V call is TRBV27, the J call TRBJ2-2; no clear D gene. Specimen: tumor tissue from Merkel cell carcinoma. This clonotype was obtained from a human donor with Merkel cell carcinoma. The CDR3 is CASSGENTGELFF. The DNA of the CDR3 is TGTGCCAGCAGTGGGGAGAACACCGGGGAGCTGTTTTTT.